The 28 T cell receptor beta chains given below trace back to one sample, sequenced in a study of T cell responses to AZD1222 COVID-19 vaccine. Measured with immunoSEQ multiplex PCR; TCRdb has only the in-frame clones, and not every one. The sample contains 250,000 to 300,000 clones, approximately 94% of which appear only once. The starting material was peripheral blood, obtained 28 days after the second AZD1222 dose. The receptors shown here come from an adult who received the AZD1222 COVID-19 vaccine.

The J gene is TRBJ2-5, the V gene TRBV7-9, with 9 bases lining up with TRBD2. The trim removed 5 bases at V and 5 bases at J, leaving 6 bases unmatched. From germline, CDR1 is SEHNR and CDR2 FQNEAQ (reference sequence). The CDR3 loop spans 14 amino acids. CDR3 DNA sequence: TGTGCCAGCAGCCCCGGGACTAGCAGGGAGACCCAGTACTTC. Translating it yields CASSPGTSRETQYF.

The chain combines TRBV19 with TRBJ2-5; D uncertain. The V end lost 3 bases, the J end lost 1 base, and 6 bases lay between the germline ends. The CDR3 contains 13 residues. CDR1 LNHDA and CDR2 SQIVND come from the germline V gene (reference sequence). The CDR3 protein is CASSIRVQETQYF. The CDR3, as DNA: TGTGCCAGTAGTATCCGGGTCCAAGAGACCCAGTACTTC.

The V call is TRBV9, the J call TRBJ2-1; 9 positions match TRBD2. Germline values: CDR1 SGDLS, CDR2 YYNGEE. The J segment lost 7 bases and the V segment lost 1 base, leaving 6 bases of the junction unmatched. The CDR3 extends over 15 amino acids. This CDR3 is CASSVSGGKKNEQFF. DNA of the CDR3: TGTGCCAGCAGCGTAAGCGGGGGGAAGAAAAATGAGCAGTTCTTC.

CDR3 protein: CASSPGGTQPQHF. The CDR3 coding sequence is TGTGCCAGCAGCCCCGGGGGGACTCAGCCCCAGCATTTT. The rearrangement uses TRBV13 and TRBJ1-5; D might be TRBD1 (5 bases). The CDR3 consists of 13 residues. The V end lost 5 bases, the J end lost 6 bases, and 11 bases lay between the germline ends. Germline CDR1 reads PRHDT; CDR2 reads FYEKMQ (reference sequence).

This chain links TRBV5-4 with TRBJ2-1; no reliable D call. Between the trimmed V and J ends, which lost 4 bases and 9 bases, there was a span of 8 bases. This CDR3 spans 11 amino acids. The germline V gene encodes CDR1 SGHNT and CDR2 YYREEE (reference sequence). The CDR3 sequence: CASSLNGEQFF. The CDR3 DNA reads as TGTGCCAGCAGCCTAAATGGTGAGCAGTTCTTC. The full variable domain, with the rest looked up from reference TRBV5-4 and TRBJ2-1, is ETGVTQSPTHLIKTRGQQVTLRCSSQSGHNTVSWYQQALGQGPQFIFQYYREEENGRGNFPPRFSGLQFPNYSSELNVNALELDDSALYLCASSLNGEQFFGPGTRLTVL.

The chain joins TRBV5-1 to TRBJ2-7; 9 bases align to TRBD1. Trimming at V came to 4 bases and at J to 2 bases, leaving 10 bases not matched to a gene. The CDR3 has 16 amino acids. Germline V gene data show CDR1 as SGHRS and CDR2 as YFSETQ. The DNA of the CDR3 is TGCGCCAGCAGCCATGGGTCCGGACAGGGGACCTACGAGCAGTACTTC. The encoded protein is CASSHGSGQGTYEQYF.

V usage is TRBV5-6 and J usage is TRBJ1-1; TRBD1 is a possible D gene (6 bases). Trimming removed 0 bases from V and 2 bases from J, with 8 bases in between. Germline V gene data show CDR1 as SGHDT and CDR2 as YYEEEE. CDR3 length: 14 residues. The CDR3 protein is CASSLGQANTEAFF. Written as DNA, the CDR3 is TGTGCCAGCAGCTTGGGACAGGCAAACACTGAAGCTTTCTTT.

The chain is built from TRBV23-1 and TRBJ1-6, with D possibly matching TRBD1 (5 bases). TRBV23-1 is classed as an ORF, of uncertain function. The CDR3 has 16 amino acids. The V end was cut by 4 bases, the J end by 9 bases, with 19 bases between. The CDR3 region is CASSLHHVGVCSPLHF. CDR3 nucleotide sequence: TGCGCCAGCAGTCTTCACCACGTGGGGGTTTGTTCACCCCTCCACTTT.

CDR3 in amino acids: CASSFRPANTGELFF. In DNA form, the CDR3 reads TGTGCCAGCAGCTTTAGACCGGCGAACACCGGGGAGCTGTTTTTT. The gene calls are TRBV7-7 and TRBJ2-2; D not certain. Per germline, CDR1 SSHAT and CDR2 FNYEAQ (reference sequence). V was trimmed by 3 bases and J by 0 bases, leaving 8 bases between them. The CDR3 extends over 15 amino acids.

The CDR3 loop reads CASSGQGNTEAFF. In nucleotides, the CDR3 is TGTGCCAGCAGCGGACAGGGGAACACTGAAGCTTTCTTT. The rearrangement links TRBV11-3 to TRBJ1-1, with TRBD1 identical over 8 bases. This CDR3 is 13 amino acids long. Germline V gives CDR1 SGHNT, CDR2 YENEEA. Losses at the gene ends were 5 bases for V and 1 base for J; bases not matched to a gene: 0.

This chain uses TRBV10-3 with TRBJ1-1; D is uncertain. This CDR3 has 12 amino acids. Germline-derived CDR1 and CDR2 are ENHRY and SYGVKD. Trimming removed 6 bases from V and 3 bases from J, with 8 bases in between. The chain's CDR3 is CAIRRADTEAFF. The CDR3 region has the DNA TGTGCCATCAGAAGAGCGGACACTGAAGCTTTCTTT.

This chain connects TRBV29-1 to TRBJ1-2; 8 bases map to TRBD1. The CDR3 consists of 15 residues. With 3 bases clipped from V and 7 bases from J, the junction kept 13 bases outside the gene matches. Germline CDR1 reads SQVTM; CDR2 reads ANQGSEA. The CDR3 protein is CSVEAETGARGGYTF. In DNA, the CDR3 is TGCAGCGTTGAGGCCGAGACAGGGGCCCGGGGTGGCTACACCTTC.

The chain carries TRBV7-2 and TRBJ1-2, with 8 bases aligning to TRBD1. The V and J ends lost 3 bases and 4 bases, in that order; junction bases with no gene match: 7. CDR1 is SGHTA and CDR2 is FQGNSA in the germline V gene. The length of the CDR3 is 15 residues. The CDR3 DNA sequence: TGTGCCAGCAGCTTTGGGGGGGGACAGGCCTATGGCTACACCTTC. Amino acid sequence: CASSFGGGQAYGYTF.

This clone has a handful of counts. The J gene is TRBJ2-7, the V gene TRBV7-2, with D perhaps given as TRBD1 or TRBD2 (6 bases each). Between the trimmed V and J ends, which lost 5 bases and 2 bases, there was a span of 13 bases. Germline lookup yields CDR1 SGHTA and CDR2 FQGNSA. The CDR3 length is 14 residues. The CDR3 spells CASSPVRGAYEQYF. CDR3 sequence (DNA): TGTGCCAGCAGCCCCGTGAGGGGGGCCTACGAGCAGTACTTC.

The chain couples TRBV28 to TRBJ2-3, with unresolved D. Between the trimmed V and J ends, which lost 6 bases and 2 bases, there was a span of 9 bases. The CDR3 has 13 residues. Germline loops: CDR1 MDHEN, CDR2 SYDVKM. The chain's CDR3 is CASSLRYTDTQYF. CDR3 in DNA: TGTGCCAGCAGCCTCCGGTACACAGATACGCAGTATTTT.

The rearrangement joins TRBV3-1 (or the pseudogene TRBV3-2) to TRBJ1-5; D unresolved. Germline CDR1 and CDR2: LGHDT and YNNKEL (reference sequence). V lost 4 bases to trimming and J lost 4 bases, with 5 bases between them. This CDR3 spans 12 amino acids. The CDR3 loop is CASSLGNQPQHF. The CDR3 nucleotides are TGTGCCAGCAGCCTGGGGAATCAGCCCCAGCATTTT.

The CDR3 nucleotides read TGCGCCAGCAGTACCGGACAGGGGGCCACCGGGGAGCTGTTTTTT. Protein: CASSTGQGATGELFF. The chain recombines TRBV5-1 with TRBJ2-2; 11 nucleotides agree with TRBD1. The ends lost 5 bases at V and 4 bases at J; junction bases unmatched: 4. The CDR3 totals 15 residues. The germline gives CDR1 SGHRS, CDR2 YFSETQ. Full variable domain (missing parts from reference TRBV5-1 and TRBJ2-2): KAGVTQTPRYLIKTRGQQVTLSCSPISGHRSVSWYQQTPGQGLQFLFEYFSETQRNKGNFPGRFSGRQFSNSRSEMNVSTLELGDSALYLCASSTGQGATGELFFGEGSRLTVL.

The chain combines TRBV3-1 (or the pseudogene TRBV3-2) with TRBJ1-2, with 7 nucleotides matching TRBD1. J gave up 7 bases and V 2 bases, and 4 bases lay outside the gene matches. This CDR3 contains 13 residues. The germline V gene has CDR1 LGHDT and CDR2 YNNKEL (reference sequence). The chain's CDR3 is CASSQSGQVGYTF. CDR3 nucleotide sequence: TGTGCCAGCAGCCAAAGCGGACAGGTTGGCTACACCTTC.

The J gene is TRBJ1-1, the V gene TRBV18; 9 nucleotides align to TRBD1. V lost 5 bases, J lost 5 bases, and 9 bases stayed unmatched. Germline V gene sequence: CDR1 KGHSH, CDR2 LQKENI. This CDR3 is 15 amino acids long. The chain's CDR3 is CASSERQGEYTEAFF. CDR3 in DNA: TGTGCCAGCTCAGAAAGACAGGGGGAATATACTGAAGCTTTCTTT.

The genes are TRBV28 and TRBJ2-7; tentative D call: TRBD2 (6 bases). The CDR3 is made up of 16 amino acids. Germline assignment: CDR1 MDHEN and CDR2 SYDVKM. The germline V and J ends were trimmed by 6 bases and 1 base, with 19 bases remaining between them. The CDR3 sequence: CASSLSGAFGSYEQYF. CDR3 sequence (DNA): TGTGCCAGCAGCCTTAGCGGAGCCTTCGGGTCCTACGAGCAGTACTTC.

The chain combines TRBV27 with TRBJ1-6; D may be TRBD1 (5 bases). This CDR3 has 14 residues. Germline values: CDR1 MNHEY, CDR2 SMNVEV (reference sequence). V lost 4 bases and J 6 bases, leaving 10 bases between the germline ends. The CDR3 is CASSYQGGNSPLHF. In DNA form, the CDR3 reads TGTGCCAGCAGTTACCAGGGCGGTAATTCACCCCTCCACTTT.

The J gene is TRBJ2-2, the V gene TRBV6-2 or TRBV6-3; 9 nucleotides agree with TRBD2. Trimming cost V 5 bases and J 2 bases; bases outside gene matches: 3. In germline, CDR1 is MNHEY, CDR2 SVGEGT. CDR3 length: 15 amino acids. CDR3 nucleotides: TGTGCCAGCAGTATAGCGGGAGATAACACCGGGGAGCTGTTTTTT. Translation: CASSIAGDNTGELFF.

V and J are TRBV5-8 and TRBJ2-2; no clear D. This CDR3 is 14 amino acids long. Germline V CDR1 and CDR2: SGHTS, YDEGEE. V was clipped by 0 bases and J by 7 bases, with 10 bases between them. The CDR3 region has the DNA TGTGCCAGCAGCTTGGGACATGCTGGCGGGGAGCTGTTTTTT. Protein product: CASSLGHAGGELFF.

The CDR3 is CASTRDRGSYEQYF. CDR3 DNA: TGTGCCAGCACGAGGGACAGGGGCTCCTACGAGCAGTACTTC. The chain is built from TRBV2 and TRBJ2-7, with 10 nucleotides matching TRBD1. CDR3 length: 14 amino acids. J gave up 0 bases and V 7 bases, and 3 bases lay outside the gene matches. Germline-derived CDR1 and CDR2 are SNHLY and FYNNEI. Full variable domain (rest looked up from reference TRBV2 and TRBJ2-7): EPEVTQTPSHQVTQMGQEVILRCVPISNHLYFYWYRQILGQKVEFLVSFYNNEISEKSEIFDDQFSVERPDGSNFTLKIRSTKLEDSAMYFCASTRDRGSYEQYFGPGTRLTVT.

The rearrangement uses TRBV19 and TRBJ1-3; D call uncertain. The germline V gene encodes CDR1 LNHDA and CDR2 SQIVND (reference sequence). This CDR3 has 16 amino acids. Trimming shortened V by 5 bases and J by 8 bases, and 22 bases separated the two germline ends. CDR3 nucleotides: TGTGCCAGTAGTCCCCACCGGACCCGGGGTGGTGACACCATATATTTT. This gives the protein CASSPHRTRGGDTIYF.

This clone was recorded a few times. This rearrangement joins TRBV11-1 to TRBJ2-1, with TRBD2 matching 11 bases. CDR1 is SGHAT, CDR2 FQDESV, per germline (reference sequence). Trimming cost V 6 bases and J 8 bases; bases outside gene matches: 9. The CDR3 sequence is 15 residues long. Here the CDR3 DNA reads TGTGCCAGCAGGCTCATAGCGGGAGGGCCCGATGAGCAGTTCTTC. Encoded protein: CASRLIAGGPDEQFF.

The V and J genes are TRBV4-2 and TRBJ1-1; no clear D gene. Germline CDR1 and CDR2: LGHNA and YNFKEQ. Trimming stripped 4 bases from V and 4 bases from J, with 10 bases between. CDR3 length: 13 residues. CDR3 residues: CASSPEVRTEAFF. The DNA for the CDR3 is TGTGCCAGCAGCCCTGAAGTTCGCACTGAAGCTTTCTTT.

This clone was seen a single time. The chain joins TRBV6-5 to TRBJ1-2; 7 bases map to TRBD1. The CDR3 runs to 13 residues. CDR1 is MNHEY and CDR2 is SVGAGI in the germline V gene. The V and J ends lost 5 bases and 4 bases, in that order; junction bases with no gene match: 4. CDR3 nucleotides: TGTGCCAGCAGTACGACAGGGTTCTATGGCTACACCTTC. This translates into CASSTTGFYGYTF.